Many counts were recorded for the clone carrying this TCR beta chain. Its target is not known. This record comes from a study of identical twins. Whole-study findings and limits: Cord blood's abundant beta clonotypes had fewer insertions, unlike memory repertoires. Twin pairs had excess sharing that was weaker in beta out-of-frame sequences. Out-of-frame alpha sequences that twins shared showed excess low generation probability.

A universal primer binding site was introduced by template switching. The final cDNA contained unique molecular identifiers. Via MiXCR, TCRdb re-called the 5' RACE reads, giving one row per CDR3 protein. The repertoire includes about 150,000 distinct CDR3 sequences, under 4.5% of them detected once, and around 8.1% sits in the top ten. Germline CDR1 is SQVTM and CDR2 is ANQGSEA. Trimming took off 6 bases at V and 2 bases at J, with 11 bases between the two ends. The CDR3 is 13 amino acids. The receptor comes from a man aged 18 to 29 in good health. Material for sequencing was memory T cells sorted from blood. The chain links TRBV29-1 to TRBJ2-4, with D tentatively TRBD1 or TRBD2 (5 bases each). CDR3 in DNA: TGCAGCGTAGTGGGGGATTCCAAAAACATTCAGTACTTC. This translates into CSVVGDSKNIQYF.